This TCR beta chain was identified in a study of blood T cell repertoires in COVID-19. Overall study context: From the United States, Italy and Spain came samples of acute and convalescent COVID-19. T cells, B-cell-depleted T cells, or PBMCs supplied cDNA or gDNA.

V shed 9 bases and J 4 bases; nucleotides not matched to a gene: 11. This CDR3 spans 14 amino acids. The germline V gene encodes CDR1 SNHLY and CDR2 FYNNEI. In the original workflow: Scientists estimated how many nucleated cells there were by amplifying reference gene primers. The data were produced by immunoSEQ multiplex PCR, yet TCRdb's version contains in-frame clones alone and is incomplete. D and trimming come from the DNA, and the V and J calls and clone size come from that table. The table includes approximately 390,000 clones, 90% detected once. The sample taken for sequencing was peripheral blood. The chain recombines TRBV2 with TRBJ1-1, with TRBD1 matching over 7 bases. The clonotype originates from a man between 18 and 29 years old with active or convalescent COVID-19. This CDR3 is CARKETGSGTEAFF. The CDR3 coding sequence is TGTGCCAGAAAAGAGACAGGGTCGGGCACTGAAGCTTTCTTT.